The sequence of this T cell receptor (beta chain) was determined in a study of blood T cell repertoires in COVID-19. Study background: Italy, Spain and the United States were the sources of the convalescent and acute COVID-19 samples. In each case, the material was cDNA or gDNA derived from T cells, B-cell-depleted T cells, or PBMCs.

Per the original methods: Amplification of reference gene primers was used by the study to estimate nucleated cell counts. Profiling relied on immunoSEQ multiplex PCR, and the TCRdb table lists in-frame clones only, not all of them. V and J calls and clone size are those listed in that table; D and trimming were worked out from the DNA. The table lists approximately 170,000 clones, around nine tenths of them singletons. Trimming took 6 bases from V and 9 from J, leaving 9 bases between them. CDR1 and CDR2 from the germline V gene are DFQATT and SNEGSKA (reference sequence). This CDR3 region has 10 residues.

The sequence was collected from a young man with active or convalescent COVID-19. Sequencing was carried out using peripheral blood. The V gene is TRBV20-1, the J gene TRBJ1-5, with a tentative D call TRBD1 (5 bases). CDR3 sequence reads: CSAGRWPQHF. CDR3 nucleotide sequence: TGCAGTGCGGGGCGGTGGCCCCAGCATTTT.